These 14 T cell receptor beta chains came from one sample sequenced in a study of T-cell memory formation after mild COVID-19. TCRdb reprocessed the 5' RACE reads via MiXCR and lists one record per CDR3 protein. The data show around 250,000 distinct CDR3 sequences, about a sixth seen once. Sequencing was performed on PBMCs or a T cell subset sorted from them (not recorded which). The receptors come from a man aged 18-30 years who had mild COVID-19 (a few samples of this study predate the infection). Cell type and time point are not known.

Only a few counts were recorded for this clonotype. This chain links TRBV12-3 or TRBV12-4 with TRBJ2-1, with D unclear. V was clipped by 7 bases and J by 3 bases, with 7 bases between them. This CDR3 comprises 12 residues. Written as DNA, the CDR3 is TGTGCCAGCACCCCGGACTACAATGAGCAGTTCTTC. Translated: CASTPDYNEQFF.

This rearrangement joins TRBV25-1 to TRBJ2-5, with 11 nucleotides matching TRBD1. The CDR3 has 17 residues. V lost 8 bases and J lost 4; bases outside the gene matches: 15. CDR1 MGHDK and CDR2 SYGVNS come from the germline V gene. The CDR3 loop reads CASGAFRGQGGPETQYF. The CDR3 bases are TGTGCCAGCGGAGCCTTCCGGGGACAGGGGGGACCAGAGACCCAGTACTTC.

The chain combines TRBV4-3 with TRBJ1-2; 9 nucleotides align to TRBD1. CDR1 and CDR2 from the germline V gene are LGHNA and YSLEER. CDR3 size: 16 residues. Germline trimming cut 2 bases from V and 0 bases from J; bases unmatched to any gene: 4. The CDR3 region has the DNA TGCGCCAGCAGCCAATCCACAGGGGGCGCTAACTATGGCTACACCTTC. Protein: CASSQSTGGANYGYTF.

This clonotype was picked up a small number of times. This rearrangement joins TRBV6-2 or TRBV6-3 to TRBJ1-1; no firm D call. This CDR3 region has 15 residues. Trimming left V 8 bases short and J 3 bases short, with 19 bases between. Germline CDR1 reads MNHEY; CDR2 reads SVGEGT. The CDR3 sequence: CASGGHPDVYTEAFF. CDR3 in DNA: TGTGCCAGCGGTGGCCACCCTGATGTGTACACTGAAGCTTTCTTT.

This chain links TRBV18 with TRBJ1-1; no clear D gene. The CDR3 is 14 amino acids. Trimming took off 2 bases at V and 4 bases at J, with 11 bases between the two ends. Germline CDR1 KGHSH, CDR2 LQKENI. The CDR3: CASSPGGRGTEAFF. The CDR3, as DNA: TGTGCCAGCTCACCAGGAGGGCGGGGCACTGAAGCTTTCTTT.

V gene TRBV27 combines with J gene TRBJ2-2, with D possibly being TRBD2 (7 bases). Germline CDR1 and CDR2: MNHEY and SMNVEV (reference sequence). Trimming stripped 8 bases from V and 5 bases from J, with 21 bases between. The CDR3 contains 16 residues. DNA for the CDR3: TGTGCCAGCGGAGTAGGCGGGGGCCTAACAACCGGGGAGCTGTTTTTT. This translates into CASGVGGGLTTGELFF.

The chain links TRBV6-1 to TRBJ1-5; D call uncertain. V was pared by 2 bases and J by 4 bases, with 6 bases between. CDR3 size: 13 residues. The germline V gene encodes CDR1 MNHNS and CDR2 SASEGT. The CDR3 nucleotides read TGTGCCAGCAGTGAAATCCCTAATCAGCCCCAGCATTTT. It is translated as CASSEIPNQPQHF.

This clonotype was seen repeatedly, ten times or more. The chain is built from TRBV5-1 and TRBJ2-2; D ambiguous. V was shortened by 5 bases and J by 6 bases, with 5 bases between the two germline ends. The CDR3 is 11 amino acids. CDR1 is SGHRS and CDR2 is YFSETQ in the germline V gene. The CDR3: CASSQPGELFF. The DNA for the CDR3 is TGCGCCAGCAGTCAACCCGGGGAGCTGTTTTTT.

The table lists this clonotype with a few counts. The J gene is TRBJ1-2, the V gene TRBV20-1; D not resolved. V was clipped by 5 bases and J by 0 bases, with 10 bases between them. There are 13 residues in the CDR3. Germline CDR1 DFQATT, CDR2 SNEGSKA (reference sequence). CDR3 protein: CSAQDGSNYGYTF. CDR3 DNA: TGCAGTGCTCAAGACGGATCTAACTATGGCTACACCTTC.

The rearrangement uses TRBV20-1 and TRBJ1-6; 8 nucleotides match TRBD1. The CDR3 consists of 15 residues. The trim removed 3 bases at V and 10 bases at J, leaving 11 bases unmatched. CDR1 is DFQATT, CDR2 SNEGSKA, per germline (reference sequence). Written as DNA, the CDR3 is TGCAGTGCTAGTGCTCGAACAGGGGGGAACTCACCCCTCCACTTT. Translating it yields CSASARTGGNSPLHF.

This CDR3 is CASMKGQETQYF. The CDR3 DNA reads as TGTGCCAGCATGAAGGGGCAGGAGACCCAGTACTTC. The chain uses TRBV2 and TRBJ2-5; tentatively, D is TRBD1 (5 bases). V lost 7 bases, J lost 5 bases, and 11 bases lay in between. The CDR3 is made up of 12 amino acids. Germline loops: CDR1 SNHLY, CDR2 FYNNEI.

This clonotype was detected only a few times. The J gene is TRBJ1-1, the V gene TRBV7-9, with TRBD1 matching over 7 bases. CDR1 SEHNR and CDR2 FQNEAQ come from the germline V gene (reference sequence). Trimming removed 3 bases from V and 3 bases from J; junction bases left unmatched: 1. This CDR3 comprises 13 residues. CDR3 loop: CASSLGQYTEAFF. The CDR3 DNA reads TGTGCCAGCAGCTTGGGACAGTACACTGAAGCTTTCTTT.

The rearrangement links TRBV7-2 to TRBJ2-7; 9 bases line up with TRBD2. The CDR3 spans 15 residues. V dropped 8 bases and J dropped 7; count of bases not matched to a gene: 15. The germline V gene has CDR1 SGHTA and CDR2 FQGNSA. This chain's CDR3 is CASQRSLASGVEQYF. In nucleotides, the CDR3 is TGTGCCAGCCAAAGAAGTCTGGCTAGCGGGGTTGAGCAGTACTTC. Based on the CDR3 plus reference TRBV7-2 and TRBJ2-7, the full variable domain is GAGVSQSPSNKVTEKGKDVELRCDPISGHTALYWYRQSLGQGLEFLIYFQGNSAPDKSGLPSDRFSAERTGGSVSTLTIQRTQQEDSAVYLCASQRSLASGVEQYFGPGTRLTVT.

J is TRBJ2-3 and V is TRBV6-2 or TRBV6-3; perhaps TRBD1 as D (5 bases). The germline V and J ends were trimmed by 7 bases and 11 bases, with 13 bases remaining between them. This CDR3 is built from 11 residues. Germline V gives CDR1 MNHEY, CDR2 SVGEGT. CDR3 coding DNA: TGTGCCAGCACTGGGGCCTCCTTGCAGTATTTT. Residues: CASTGASLQYF.